This T cell receptor beta chain appears in the sequencing data of a study of blood T cell repertoires in COVID-19. The wider study: Spain, Italy and the United States supplied samples that represented acute and convalescent COVID-19. T cells, B-cell-depleted T cells, or PBMCs supplied cDNA or gDNA.

Original handling: Estimated nucleated cell counts came from reference gene primer amplification. Profiling relied on immunoSEQ multiplex PCR, and the TCRdb table lists in-frame clones only, not all of them. The D gene and trimming were derived from the DNA, and the V and J assignments and clone size from that table. The sample shows about 90,000 clones, about 89% of them seen only once. The CDR3 spans 15 residues. Trimming removed 0 bases from V and 0 bases from J, with 9 bases in between. Germline V lookup: CDR1 LNHNV, CDR2 YYDKDF (reference sequence). The J gene is TRBJ2-7, the V gene TRBV15; D perhaps matches TRBD1 (6 bases). Sequencing input: peripheral blood. This TCR was sampled from a human donor in a cohort sampled during active COVID-19. CDR3 DNA sequence: TGTGCCACCAGCAGAGACAGGGGAGACTCCTACGAGCAGTACTTC. Its protein product is CATSRDRGDSYEQYF. Drawing the rest from reference TRBV15 and TRBJ2-7, the complete variable domain is DAMVIQNPRYQVTQFGKPVTLSCSQTLNHNVMYWYQQKSSQAPKLLFHYYDKDFNNEADTPDNFQSRRPNTSFCFLDIRSPGLGDTAMYLCATSRDRGDSYEQYFGPGTRLTVT.